There are many counts of the clone carrying this TCR beta chain. TCRdb independently ran MiXCR on the reads; one entry per CDR3 protein. The sample has fewer than 250,000 distinct CDR3 sequences, about 30% seen once; the top ten hold less than 8.5%. From germline, CDR1 is SGHRS and CDR2 YFSETQ. This CDR3 has 12 amino acids. Deletions cut 5 bases from V and 9 bases from J, with 12 bases between. This entry belongs to a study of kidney transplant recipient with SARS-CoV-2 infection. The chain links TRBV5-1 to TRBJ2-1; D tentatively reads TRBD1 or TRBD2 (5 bases each). The sequence came from a male patient in his thirties who had COVID-19 and was a kidney transplant recipient. Some of these T cells may belong to the graft donor. Source: a blood sample, taken at baseline and on day 111 from a kidney transplant recipient. Here the CDR3 DNA reads TGCGCCAGCAGGCTGGGGGAGAGTGAGCAGTTCTTC. Translation gives CASRLGESEQFF.